What follows are 27 T cell receptor beta chains derived from one specimen sequenced in a study of T cell changes during pregnancy in multiple sclerosis. Sequencing was performed with immunoSEQ multiplex PCR; in TCRdb, only in-frame clones are kept and a portion is missing. This table holds tens of thousands of clones, almost 95% found once. Sequenced material: peripheral blood. Receptor source: a female donor with multiple sclerosis, enrolled in a pregnancy study.

The gene calls are TRBV2 and TRBJ1-2; tentative D call: TRBD1 (5 bases). This CDR3 region has 16 residues. V was clipped by 6 bases and J by 6 bases, with 23 bases between them. The germline V gene encodes CDR1 SNHLY and CDR2 FYNNEI. CDR3 loop: CASSRERVPLSNGYTF. The DNA for the CDR3 is TGTGCCAGCAGCAGGGAAAGGGTGCCGTTGTCCAATGGCTACACCTTC.

CDR3 in DNA: TGTGCCTGGAGTGAGTTCAGGGTGGGTACGCAGTATTTT. Translating it yields CAWSEFRVGTQYF. The V gene is TRBV30, the J gene TRBJ2-3, with TRBD1 as a possible D gene (5 bases). CDR1 and CDR2 (germline): GTSNPN, SVGIG (reference sequence). The CDR3 contains 13 residues. Deletions cut 1 base from V and 8 bases from J, with 13 bases between.

This chain joins TRBV6-1 and TRBJ1-1; D not certain. The CDR3 has 14 residues. V was trimmed by 5 bases and J by 1 base, leaving 11 bases between them. Germline CDR1 and CDR2: MNHNS and SASEGT. The DNA of the CDR3 is TGTGCCAGCAGTTCGATCGTGGCGAACACTGAAGCTTTCTTT. Amino acid sequence: CASSSIVANTEAFF.

The chain recombines TRBV4-1 with TRBJ2-7; D ambiguous. The germline V gene has CDR1 MGHRA and CDR2 YSYEKL. This CDR3 is 18 amino acids long. Trimming left V 0 bases short and J 2 bases short, with 20 bases between. As DNA, the CDR3 is TGCGCCAGCAGCCAAGATGGGGTATCGCCCGCCAGCCCCTACGAGCAGTACTTC. Translation gives CASSQDGVSPASPYEQYF.

The chain carries TRBV4-1 and TRBJ2-3; TRBD1 agrees at 7 bases. The length of the CDR3 is 20 residues. The V and J ends lost 1 base and 4 bases, in that order; junction bases with no gene match: 20. Per the germline V gene, CDR1 is MGHRA and CDR2 is YSYEKL. The CDR3 loop reads CASSQVKSHLGDRDSDTQYF. CDR3 nucleotides: TGCGCCAGCAGCCAAGTGAAAAGCCATCTCGGCGACAGGGATTCAGATACGCAGTATTTT.

The chain links TRBV7-9 to TRBJ2-3; 14 bases line up with TRBD2. The CDR3 loop spans 17 amino acids. J lost 3 bases, V lost 4 bases, and 6 bases had no gene match. The germline V gene encodes CDR1 SEHNR and CDR2 FQNEAQ (reference sequence). The CDR3 loop reads CASSSGLAGEATDTQYF. Here the CDR3 DNA reads TGTGCCAGCAGCTCGGGACTAGCGGGGGAGGCGACAGATACGCAGTATTTT.

The chain joins TRBV4-2 to TRBJ2-5; 11 bases fit TRBD2. V was pared by 3 bases and J by 6 bases, with 9 bases of the junction left unmatched. CDR3 length: 16 amino acids. CDR1 is LGHNA, CDR2 YNFKEQ, per germline. The CDR3 region is CASSQSIAGGPKTQYF. CDR3 DNA sequence: TGTGCCAGCAGCCAGTCAATAGCGGGAGGGCCAAAGACCCAGTACTTC.

V usage is TRBV27 and J usage is TRBJ1-5, with 7 positions matching TRBD1. Germline trimming cut 6 bases from V and 6 bases from J; bases unmatched to any gene: 11. This CDR3 spans 15 amino acids. Germline V gives CDR1 MNHEY, CDR2 SMNVEV (reference sequence). CDR3 coding DNA: TGTGCCAGCAGACCCCAGAAAGGGGGCATTCAGCCCCAGCATTTT. Protein sequence: CASRPQKGGIQPQHF.

The V and J genes are TRBV11-3 and TRBJ2-2, with D possibly being TRBD1 or TRBD2 (5 bases each). This CDR3 region has 13 residues. Trimming cost V 6 bases and J 6 bases, with 11 bases left between them. The germline V gene has CDR1 SGHNT and CDR2 YENEEA. The DNA for the CDR3 is TGTGCCAGCAGGGTGGGGGAAGCCGGGGAGCTGTTTTTT. It codes for CASRVGEAGELFF.

The chain has TRBV29-1 and TRBJ2-1; 9 bases match TRBD2. The ends lost 2 bases at V and 6 bases at J; junction bases unmatched: 14. Germline-derived CDR1 and CDR2 are SQVTM and ANQGSEA. There are 17 residues in the CDR3. The CDR3 reads CSVESQREEGDGNEQFF. The CDR3, as DNA: TGCAGCGTTGAATCTCAGCGGGAGGAAGGAGACGGCAATGAGCAGTTCTTC.

The chain links TRBV4-1 to TRBJ1-5; D is uncertain. V was clipped by 0 bases and J by 5 bases, with 5 bases between them. Germline values: CDR1 MGHRA, CDR2 YSYEKL. CDR3 size: 13 residues. The CDR3 protein is CASSQENYQPQHF. CDR3 in DNA: TGCGCCAGCAGCCAAGAGAATTATCAGCCCCAGCATTTT.

This sequence joins TRBV5-4 and TRBJ1-1; TRBD1 might be the D (6 bases). The CDR3 covers 16 residues. V was pared by 0 bases and J by 1 base, with 13 bases between. The V gene's germline CDR1 is SGHNT and CDR2 YYREEE (reference sequence). The chain's CDR3 is CASSLGSRTENTEAFF. The CDR3 DNA reads as TGTGCCAGCAGCTTGGGAAGCCGGACAGAGAACACTGAAGCTTTCTTT.

V gene TRBV5-1 combines with J gene TRBJ2-5; D could derive from TRBD1 or TRBD2 (5 bases each). V dropped 0 bases and J dropped 5 bases, with 14 bases sitting between them. This CDR3 is 15 amino acids long. Per the germline V gene, CDR1 is SGHRS and CDR2 is YFSETQ. CDR3 sequence (DNA): TGCGCCAGCAGCTTGGCCAACGGGGCGGTGGAGACCCAGTACTTC. This codes for CASSLANGAVETQYF.

The rearrangement joins TRBV7-2 to TRBJ2-1; 7 bases line up with TRBD1. Looked up from germline, CDR1 is SGHTA and CDR2 is FQGNSA. The CDR3 contains 13 residues. J was trimmed by 9 bases and V by 5 bases; bases with no gene match: 7. CDR3 region: CASSPDRAGEQFF. Here the CDR3 DNA reads TGTGCCAGCAGCCCCGACAGGGCCGGTGAGCAGTTCTTC. The full variable domain, rest sourced from reference TRBV7-2 and TRBJ2-1, is GAGVSQSPSNKVTEKGKDVELRCDPISGHTALYWYRQSLGQGLEFLIYFQGNSAPDKSGLPSDRFSAERTGGSVSTLTIQRTQQEDSAVYLCASSPDRAGEQFFGPGTRLTVL.

The rearrangement joins TRBV7-9 to TRBJ2-1; TRBD2 agrees at 13 bases. Trimming cost V 5 bases and J 4 bases; bases outside gene matches: 5. This CDR3 comprises 16 residues. Per germline, CDR1 SEHNR and CDR2 FQNEAQ (reference sequence). CDR3 protein: CASSPGTSGMYNEQFF. The CDR3 nucleotides read TGTGCCAGCAGCCCAGGGACTAGCGGGATGTACAATGAGCAGTTCTTC.

The chain is built from TRBV19 and TRBJ1-2; 12 nucleotides agree with TRBD1. Germline CDR1 is LNHDA and CDR2 is SQIVND (reference sequence). Trimming cost V 6 bases and J 5 bases; bases outside gene matches: 4. The CDR3 has 14 amino acids. Written as DNA, the CDR3 is TGTGCCAGTAGGGGACAGGGGGCGCGGTATGGCTACACCTTC. It codes for CASRGQGARYGYTF.

This sequence joins TRBV2 and TRBJ2-7, with 11 bases lining up with TRBD1. Looked up from germline, CDR1 is SNHLY and CDR2 is FYNNEI. This CDR3 spans 16 amino acids. V shed 0 bases and J 5 bases; nucleotides not matched to a gene: 6. CDR3 DNA: TGTGCCAGCAGTGAAGCCCGGGACAGGGGGTACAACGAGCAGTACTTC. Its translation is CASSEARDRGYNEQYF.

Only one count was recorded for this clone. This sequence joins TRBV4-1 and TRBJ2-3, with D possibly matching TRBD2 (5 bases). The CDR3 runs 15 residues. CDR1 is MGHRA, CDR2 YSYEKL, per germline. The V gene lost 1 base and the J gene lost 2 bases, with 10 bases spanning the gap. DNA for the CDR3: TGCGCCAGCAGCCAAGGGTCCCTAGCCACAGATACGCAGTATTTT. It is translated as CASSQGSLATDTQYF.

The rearrangement links TRBV7-9 to TRBJ2-3, with 14 bases that match TRBD2. V lost 3 bases and J lost 2; bases outside the gene matches: 1. CDR1 is SEHNR and CDR2 is FQNEAQ in the germline V gene (reference sequence). There are 16 residues in the CDR3. CDR3 in DNA: TGTGCCAGCAGCTTGACTAGCGGGAGGGCCACAGATACGCAGTATTTT. It yields the protein CASSLTSGRATDTQYF.

The V gene is TRBV21-1, the J gene TRBJ1-5; the table calls TRBD1, which could not be checked here. TRBV21-1 is listed as a pseudogene. The CDR3 runs to 16 residues. This CDR3 reads CASSGRQGALRQPQHF. The CDR3 DNA follows: TGTGCCAGCAGCGGTCGACAGGGGGCGCTTAGGCAGCCCCAGCATTTT.

The chain employs TRBV9 and TRBJ2-2; 8 bases fit TRBD1. With V trimmed by 4 bases and J by 4 bases, 9 bases remained unmatched. This CDR3 has 16 residues. Germline CDR1 SGDLS, CDR2 YYNGEE. DNA for the CDR3: TGTGCCAGCAGCTCAACCCCGGGACAGGCCACCGGGGAGCTGTTTTTT. Residues: CASSSTPGQATGELFF.

The chain carries TRBV27 and TRBJ1-5; D perhaps matches TRBD1 (5 bases). The CDR3 covers 14 residues. Germline CDR1 MNHEY, CDR2 SMNVEV (reference sequence). With 4 bases removed from V and 8 bases from J, the gap between germline ends came to 15 bases. The CDR3 coding sequence is TGTGCCAGCAGTTGGAGCAGGGAGTTCAAGCCCCAGCATTTT. Its protein is CASSWSREFKPQHF.

The chain uses TRBV9 and TRBJ2-5, with D possibly called TRBD1 or TRBD2 (5 bases each). Germline V gene sequence: CDR1 SGDLS, CDR2 YYNGEE. This CDR3 region has 15 residues. Deletions cut 1 base from V and 2 bases from J, with 12 bases between. Here the CDR3 DNA reads TGTGCCAGCAGCGTAACGGGGCAGGGACAAGAGACCCAGTACTTC. It is translated as CASSVTGQGQETQYF.

The chain is built from TRBV19 and TRBJ2-1; 8 nucleotides match TRBD2. There are 18 residues in the CDR3. Looked up from germline, CDR1 is LNHDA and CDR2 is SQIVND (reference sequence). V was pared by 4 bases and J by 3 bases, with 14 bases of the junction left unmatched. Here the CDR3 reads CASSKTSGAGSYYNEQFF. The DNA of the CDR3 is TGTGCCAGTAGTAAAACTAGCGGAGCTGGTTCTTACTACAATGAGCAGTTCTTC.

The rearrangement links TRBV11-2 to TRBJ2-7; TRBD1 might be the D (6 bases). The CDR3 consists of 15 residues. The V and J ends lost 1 base and 6 bases respectively, with 16 bases between them. CDR1 SGHAT and CDR2 FQNNGV come from the germline V gene. The CDR3 coding sequence is TGTGCCAGCAGCTTAGCAGCAGCAGGGGTACTCGAGCAGTACTTC. Its translation: CASSLAAAGVLEQYF.

The chain carries TRBV6-1 and TRBJ1-2, with 7 positions matching TRBD1. Unmatched junction bases numbered 4, after V lost 2 bases and J lost 7 bases. The CDR3 length is 13 residues. The germline CDR1 and CDR2 sequences are MNHNS and SASEGT. For the CDR3, the DNA is TGTGCCAGCAGTGAAAAGGGGGCGCGTGGCTACACCTTC. Translation gives CASSEKGARGYTF.

The rearrangement joins TRBV27 to TRBJ1-1; D possibly corresponds to TRBD1 (5 bases). Trimming pared 5 bases from V and 0 bases from J, leaving 16 bases between. CDR1 and CDR2 (germline): MNHEY, SMNVEV (reference sequence). The CDR3 sequence is 16 residues long. The CDR3 reads CASSEGVRPLNTEAFF. CDR3 coding DNA: TGTGCCAGCAGTGAAGGGGTCCGCCCTTTGAACACTGAAGCTTTCTTT.